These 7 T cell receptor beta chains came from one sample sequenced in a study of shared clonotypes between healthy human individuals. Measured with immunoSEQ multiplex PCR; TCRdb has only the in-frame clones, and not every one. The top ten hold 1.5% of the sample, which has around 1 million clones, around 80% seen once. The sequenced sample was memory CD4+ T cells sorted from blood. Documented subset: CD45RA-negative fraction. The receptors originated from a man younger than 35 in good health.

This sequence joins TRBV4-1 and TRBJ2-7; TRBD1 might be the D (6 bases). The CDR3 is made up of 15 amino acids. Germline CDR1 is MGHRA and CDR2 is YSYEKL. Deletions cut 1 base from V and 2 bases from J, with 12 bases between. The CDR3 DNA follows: TGCGCCAGCAGCCAAGGTGAACAGGGCCCCTACGAGCAGTACTTC. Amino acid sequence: CASSQGEQGPYEQYF.

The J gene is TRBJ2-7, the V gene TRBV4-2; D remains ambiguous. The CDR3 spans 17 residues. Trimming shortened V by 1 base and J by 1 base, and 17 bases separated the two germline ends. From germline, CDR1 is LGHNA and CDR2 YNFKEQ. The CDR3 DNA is TGTGCCAGCAGCCAAGTAGGGATTGCGGCTAGTTCCTACGAGCAGTACTTC. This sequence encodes CASSQVGIAASSYEQYF.

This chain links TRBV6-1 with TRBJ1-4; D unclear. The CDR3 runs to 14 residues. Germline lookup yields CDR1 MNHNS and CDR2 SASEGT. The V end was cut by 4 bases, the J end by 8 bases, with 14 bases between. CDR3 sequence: CASSVRRVEEKLFF. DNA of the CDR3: TGTGCCAGCAGTGTCAGGAGGGTGGAGGAAAAACTGTTTTTT.

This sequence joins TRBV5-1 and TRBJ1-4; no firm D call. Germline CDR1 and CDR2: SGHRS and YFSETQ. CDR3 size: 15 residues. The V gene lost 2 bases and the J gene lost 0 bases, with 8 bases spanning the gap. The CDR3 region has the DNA TGCGCCAGCAGCTTACCAGGTGCAACTAATGAAAAACTGTTTTTT. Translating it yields CASSLPGATNEKLFF.

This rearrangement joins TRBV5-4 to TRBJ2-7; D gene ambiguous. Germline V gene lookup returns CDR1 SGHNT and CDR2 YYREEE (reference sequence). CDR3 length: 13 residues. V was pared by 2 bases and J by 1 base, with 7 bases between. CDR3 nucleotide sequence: TGTGCCAGCAGCTTTAGGGCTTCCTACGAGCAGTACTTC. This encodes CASSFRASYEQYF.

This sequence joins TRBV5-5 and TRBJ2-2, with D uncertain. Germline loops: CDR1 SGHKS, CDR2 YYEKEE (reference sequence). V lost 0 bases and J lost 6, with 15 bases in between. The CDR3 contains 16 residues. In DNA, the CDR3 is TGTGCCAGCAGCTTGGGCTTGCTTTGGTCCTCCGGGGAGCTGTTTTTT. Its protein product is CASSLGLLWSSGELFF.

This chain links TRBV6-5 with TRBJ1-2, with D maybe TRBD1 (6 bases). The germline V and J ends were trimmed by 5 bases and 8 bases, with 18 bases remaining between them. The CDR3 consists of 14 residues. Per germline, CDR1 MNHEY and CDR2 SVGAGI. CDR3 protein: CASSPGVGVGGYTF. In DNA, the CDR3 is TGTGCCAGCAGTCCAGGGGTCGGGGTCGGAGGCTACACCTTC.